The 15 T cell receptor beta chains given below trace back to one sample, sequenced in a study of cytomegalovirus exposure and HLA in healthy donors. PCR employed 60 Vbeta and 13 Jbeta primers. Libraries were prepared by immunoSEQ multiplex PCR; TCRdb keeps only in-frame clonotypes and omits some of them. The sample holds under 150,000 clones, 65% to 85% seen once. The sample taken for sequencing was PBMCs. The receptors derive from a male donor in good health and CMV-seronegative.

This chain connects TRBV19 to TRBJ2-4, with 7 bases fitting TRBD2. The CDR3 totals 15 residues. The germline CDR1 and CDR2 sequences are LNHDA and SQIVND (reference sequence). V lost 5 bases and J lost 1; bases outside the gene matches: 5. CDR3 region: CASSRWEGAKNIQYF. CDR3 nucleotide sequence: TGTGCCAGTAGTCGGTGGGAGGGCGCCAAAAACATTCAGTACTTC.

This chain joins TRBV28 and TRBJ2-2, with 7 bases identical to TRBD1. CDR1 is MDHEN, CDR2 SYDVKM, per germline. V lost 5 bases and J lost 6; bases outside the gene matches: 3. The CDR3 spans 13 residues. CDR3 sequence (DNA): TGTGCCAGCAGTCCGGGACAGCCCGGGGAGCTGTTTTTT. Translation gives CASSPGQPGELFF.

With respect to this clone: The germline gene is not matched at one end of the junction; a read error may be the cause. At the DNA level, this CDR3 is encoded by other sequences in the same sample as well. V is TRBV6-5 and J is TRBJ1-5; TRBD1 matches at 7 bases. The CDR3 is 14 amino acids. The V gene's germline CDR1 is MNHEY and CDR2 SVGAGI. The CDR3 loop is CARGRGPSNQPQHF. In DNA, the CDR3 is TGTGCCAGGGGAAGGGGGCCGAGCAATCAGCCACAGCATTTT.

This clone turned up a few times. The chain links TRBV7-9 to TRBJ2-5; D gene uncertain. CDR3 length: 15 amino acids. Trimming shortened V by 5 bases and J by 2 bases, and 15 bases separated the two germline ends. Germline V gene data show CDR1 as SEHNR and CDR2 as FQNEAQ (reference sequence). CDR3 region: CASSARSGSQETQYF. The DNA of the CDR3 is TGTGCCAGCAGCGCCCGGAGTGGTTCTCAAGAGACCCAGTACTTC.

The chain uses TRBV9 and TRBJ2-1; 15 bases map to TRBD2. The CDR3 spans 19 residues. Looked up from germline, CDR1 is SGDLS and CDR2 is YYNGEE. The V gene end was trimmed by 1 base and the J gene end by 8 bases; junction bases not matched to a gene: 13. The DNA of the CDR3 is TGTGCCAGCAGCGTAAAAGGGGGGGGACTAGCGGGAGGTGAAGATGAGCAGTTCTTC. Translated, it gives CASSVKGGGLAGGEDEQFF. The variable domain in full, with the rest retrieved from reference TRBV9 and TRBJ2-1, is DSGVTQTPKHLITATGQRVTLRCSPRSGDLSVYWYQQSLDQGLQFLIQYYNGEERAKGNILERFSAQQFPDLHSELNLSSLELGDSALYFCASSVKGGGLAGGEDEQFFGPGTRLTVL.

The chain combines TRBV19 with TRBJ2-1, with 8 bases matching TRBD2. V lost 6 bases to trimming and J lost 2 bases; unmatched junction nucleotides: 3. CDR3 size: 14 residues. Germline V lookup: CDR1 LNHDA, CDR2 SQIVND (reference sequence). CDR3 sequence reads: CASSKAGAYNEQFF. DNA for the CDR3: TGTGCCAGTAGCAAAGCGGGAGCCTACAATGAGCAGTTCTTC.

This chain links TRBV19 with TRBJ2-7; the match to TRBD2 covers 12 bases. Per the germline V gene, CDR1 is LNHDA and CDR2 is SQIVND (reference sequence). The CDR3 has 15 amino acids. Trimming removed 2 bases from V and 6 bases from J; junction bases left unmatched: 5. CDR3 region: CASSILAGGKSEQYF. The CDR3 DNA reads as TGTGCCAGTAGTATACTAGCGGGAGGGAAAAGCGAGCAGTACTTC.

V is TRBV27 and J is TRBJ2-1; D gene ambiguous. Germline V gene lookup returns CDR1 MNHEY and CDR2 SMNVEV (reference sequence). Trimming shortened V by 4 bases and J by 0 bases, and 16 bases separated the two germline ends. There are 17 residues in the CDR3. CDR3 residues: CASSSGDLVGSYNEQFF. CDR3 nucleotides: TGTGCCAGCAGTTCCGGAGATTTAGTGGGCTCCTACAATGAGCAGTTCTTC.

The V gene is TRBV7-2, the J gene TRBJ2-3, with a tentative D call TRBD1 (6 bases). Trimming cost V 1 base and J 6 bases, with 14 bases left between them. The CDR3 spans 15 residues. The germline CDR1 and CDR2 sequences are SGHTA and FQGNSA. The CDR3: CASSLVRGRQDTQYF. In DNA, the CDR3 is TGTGCCAGCAGCTTAGTCAGGGGACGTCAGGATACGCAGTATTTT.

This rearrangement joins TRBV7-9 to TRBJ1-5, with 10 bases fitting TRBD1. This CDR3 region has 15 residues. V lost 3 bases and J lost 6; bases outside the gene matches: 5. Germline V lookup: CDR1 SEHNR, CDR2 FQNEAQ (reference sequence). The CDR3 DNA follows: TGTGCCAGCAGCTTTTCAGGACAGGGGGTTCAGCCCCAGCATTTT. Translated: CASSFSGQGVQPQHF.

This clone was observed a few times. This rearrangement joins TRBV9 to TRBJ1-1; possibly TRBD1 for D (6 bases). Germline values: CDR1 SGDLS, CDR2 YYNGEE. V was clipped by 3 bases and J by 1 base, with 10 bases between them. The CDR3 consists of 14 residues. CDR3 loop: CASSAKQGNTEAFF. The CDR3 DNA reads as TGTGCCAGCAGCGCCAAACAGGGGAACACTGAAGCTTTCTTT.

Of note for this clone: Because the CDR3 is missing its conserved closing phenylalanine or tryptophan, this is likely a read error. CDR3 bases: TGTGCCACCAGGGTGACGGGCACGGGGGGAAACATTCAGTACCTC. Translating it yields CATRVTGTGGNIQYL. The chain recombines TRBV10-3 with TRBJ2-4; 7 nucleotides agree with TRBD2. The CDR3 has 15 amino acids. CDR1 and CDR2 from the germline V gene are ENHRY and SYGVKD. V was clipped by 10 bases and J by 6 bases; unmatched bases: 15.

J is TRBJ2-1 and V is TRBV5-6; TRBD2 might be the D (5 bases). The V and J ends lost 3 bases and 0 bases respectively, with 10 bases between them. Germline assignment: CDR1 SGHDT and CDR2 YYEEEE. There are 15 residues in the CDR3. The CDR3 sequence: CASSSKRSSYNEQFF. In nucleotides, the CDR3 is TGTGCCAGCAGCTCCAAGCGGAGCTCCTACAATGAGCAGTTCTTC.

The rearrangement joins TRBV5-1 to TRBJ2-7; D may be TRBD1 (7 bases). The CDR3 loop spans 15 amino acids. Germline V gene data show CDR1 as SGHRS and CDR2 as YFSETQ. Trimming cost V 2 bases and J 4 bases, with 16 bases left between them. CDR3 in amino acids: CASSFRGGGSYEQYF. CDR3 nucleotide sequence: TGCGCCAGCAGCTTCCGCGGAGGGGGCTCTTACGAGCAGTACTTC. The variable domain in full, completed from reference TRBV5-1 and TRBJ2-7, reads KAGVTQTPRYLIKTRGQQVTLSCSPISGHRSVSWYQQTPGQGLQFLFEYFSETQRNKGNFPGRFSGRQFSNSRSEMNVSTLELGDSALYLCASSFRGGGSYEQYFGPGTRLTVT.

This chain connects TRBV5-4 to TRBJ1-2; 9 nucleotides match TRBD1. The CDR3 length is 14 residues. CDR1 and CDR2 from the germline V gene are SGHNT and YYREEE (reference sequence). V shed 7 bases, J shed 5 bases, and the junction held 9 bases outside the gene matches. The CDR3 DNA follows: TGTGCCAGCGGCCGGGACAGGGCTTTATATGGCTACACCTTC. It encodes CASGRDRALYGYTF.